This T cell receptor beta chain was observed in a study of blood T cell repertoires in COVID-19. Produced via immunoSEQ multiplex PCR; TCRdb's table is partial and in-frame only. The sample lists approximately 300,000 clones, 80% to 95% occurring once. The CDR3 has 12 amino acids. Trimming took off 3 bases at V and 7 bases at J, with 7 bases between the two ends. CDR1 LNHDA and CDR2 SQIVND come from the germline V gene (reference sequence). The sequence was obtained from a woman in her twenties or thirties with COVID-19, enrolled during active disease. Sequences were obtained from peripheral blood. V gene TRBV19 combines with J gene TRBJ2-1; no definite D call. CDR3: CASSIPMNEQFF. In DNA form, the CDR3 reads TGTGCCAGTAGTATCCCTATGAATGAGCAGTTCTTC.